These 27 T cell receptor beta chains came from one sample sequenced in a study of T cell responses to AZD1222 COVID-19 vaccine. Assay used: immunoSEQ multiplex PCR; TCRdb lists only in-frame clones, some missing. The sample consists of 85,000 to 130,000 clones, less than 95% of them appearing once. Sample: peripheral blood, taken 28 days after the second AZD1222 dose. The receptor source for this set is an adult who received the AZD1222 COVID-19 vaccine.

V and J are TRBV15 and TRBJ2-7; D possibly corresponds to TRBD1 (5 bases). Trimming stripped 0 bases from V and 3 bases from J, with 15 bases between. The length of the CDR3 is 16 residues. The germline CDR1 and CDR2 sequences are LNHNV and YYDKDF (reference sequence). The chain's CDR3 is CATSRDLMGQDYEQYF. The CDR3 nucleotides are TGTGCCACCAGCAGAGATCTTATGGGGCAAGACTACGAGCAGTACTTC.

The V call is TRBV6-5, the J call TRBJ2-7; D ambiguous. This CDR3 contains 15 residues. V dropped 2 bases and J dropped 1 base, with 12 bases sitting between them. Germline CDR1 and CDR2: MNHEY and SVGAGI. The DNA of the CDR3 is TGTGCCAGCAGTTACGGGCACCAGAATTCCTACGAGCAGTACTTC. This codes for CASSYGHQNSYEQYF.

This chain uses TRBV10-3 with TRBJ1-3, with TRBD1 identical over 7 bases. Germline trimming cut 9 bases from V and 5 bases from J; bases unmatched to any gene: 10. The CDR3 contains 14 residues. The V gene's germline CDR1 is ENHRY and CDR2 SYGVKD. CDR3 loop: CAILDRAGRNTIYF. The CDR3 bases are TGTGCCATTTTAGACAGGGCCGGTAGAAACACCATATATTTT.

The V call is TRBV3-1 (or the pseudogene TRBV3-2), the J call TRBJ1-6, with 9 nucleotides matching TRBD1. V was pared by 8 bases and J by 8 bases, with 7 bases of the junction left unmatched. The CDR3 is 14 amino acids. Germline V lookup: CDR1 LGHDT, CDR2 YNNKEL (reference sequence). CDR3 DNA sequence: TGTGCCAGCGGACGGGACAGGGATGATTCACCCCTCCACTTT. Translated, it gives CASGRDRDDSPLHF.

This clone appeared once. The V and J genes are TRBV7-2 and TRBJ2-2, with 15 bases that match TRBD2. CDR1 is SGHTA and CDR2 is FQGNSA in the germline V gene. This CDR3 spans 17 amino acids. The V gene end was trimmed by 5 bases and the J gene end by 5 bases; junction bases not matched to a gene: 6. The CDR3 nucleotides are TGTGCCAGCAGCCGGACCGGGACTAGCGGGGGGACCGGGGAGCTGTTTTTT. Protein sequence: CASSRTGTSGGTGELFF.

The chain couples TRBV7-9 to TRBJ2-3; D is uncertain. This CDR3 is built from 14 residues. Germline V lookup: CDR1 SEHNR, CDR2 FQNEAQ (reference sequence). Trimming left V 5 bases short and J 2 bases short, with 11 bases between. CDR3 in DNA: TGTGCCAGCAGCCCAACATGGGACACAGATACGCAGTATTTT. Its protein product is CASSPTWDTDTQYF.

The V call is TRBV30, the J call TRBJ2-7; D not resolved. The CDR3 has 11 residues. In germline, CDR1 is GTSNPN, CDR2 SVGIG (reference sequence). Between the trimmed V and J ends, which lost 1 base and 4 bases, there was a span of 5 bases. The CDR3, as DNA: TGTGCCTGGAGTGACCCTTACGAGCAGTACTTC. Residues: CAWSDPYEQYF.

This clone was counted only a few times. The rearrangement joins TRBV5-1 to TRBJ1-2; D not certain. CDR3 size: 13 residues. The V and J ends lost 4 bases and 4 bases respectively, with 11 bases between them. Per the germline V gene, CDR1 is SGHRS and CDR2 is YFSETQ. The CDR3 DNA sequence: TGCGCCAGCAGCCCGGACCAGACCTATGGCTACACCTTC. Translating gives CASSPDQTYGYTF.

The chain combines TRBV25-1 with TRBJ1-2; 7 bases line up with TRBD1. The CDR3 has 13 residues. Germline V CDR1 and CDR2: MGHDK, SYGVNS. V dropped 2 bases and J dropped 5; count of bases not matched to a gene: 2. The CDR3 here is CASSETGEYGYTF. The CDR3 DNA follows: TGTGCCAGCAGTGAAACAGGGGAGTATGGCTACACCTTC.

The chain employs TRBV4-3 and TRBJ1-5; no firm D call. Germline lookup yields CDR1 LGHNA and CDR2 YSLEER. Trimming removed 4 bases at V and 5 bases at J, with 9 bases between. The CDR3 is 13 amino acids. CDR3 amino acids: CASSLTRYQPQHF. DNA for the CDR3: TGCGCCAGCAGCCTGACCCGATATCAGCCCCAGCATTTT.

The rearrangement joins TRBV18 to TRBJ1-2; 12 bases map to TRBD1. V lost 2 bases to trimming and J lost 6 bases; unmatched junction nucleotides: 7. The CDR3 contains 16 residues. Germline V gives CDR1 KGHSH, CDR2 LQKENI. The CDR3 nucleotides read TGTGCCAGCTCACCATCGGGACAGGGGGCTAAGGATGGCTACACCTTC. This encodes CASSPSGQGAKDGYTF.

The V gene is TRBV9, the J gene TRBJ1-2; the D gene is possibly TRBD1 (5 bases). Trimming took off 3 bases at V and 6 bases at J, with 15 bases between the two ends. The CDR3 spans 14 residues. CDR1 is SGDLS and CDR2 is YYNGEE in the germline V gene. CDR3 in DNA: TGTGCCAGCAGCGGCCGAGGGGCACAAAATGGCTACACCTTC. Encoded protein: CASSGRGAQNGYTF.

The V and J genes are TRBV11-2 and TRBJ1-2, with TRBD1 identical over 9 bases. Germline CDR1 and CDR2: SGHAT and FQNNGV. CDR3 length: 13 amino acids. V shed 6 bases, J shed 6 bases, and the junction held 5 bases outside the gene matches. The CDR3 protein is CASRGQGQDGYTF. CDR3 nucleotide sequence: TGTGCCAGCAGGGGACAGGGCCAGGATGGCTACACCTTC.

V gene TRBV27 combines with J gene TRBJ1-1; maybe TRBD1 (5 bases). This CDR3 region has 16 residues. The V and J ends lost 3 bases and 3 bases respectively, with 17 bases between them. The germline V gene encodes CDR1 MNHEY and CDR2 SMNVEV (reference sequence). Here the CDR3 reads CASSFFGAGADTEAFF. Here the CDR3 DNA reads TGTGCCAGCAGTTTCTTTGGGGCGGGTGCGGACACTGAAGCTTTCTTT.

CDR3: CASSGSYNEQFF. CDR3 DNA sequence: TGTGCCAGCAGTGGCTCCTACAATGAGCAGTTCTTC. The rearrangement uses TRBV11-3 and TRBJ2-1; D is uncertain. In germline, CDR1 is SGHNT, CDR2 YENEEA. This CDR3 contains 12 residues. V was pared by 6 bases and J by 0 bases, with 3 bases between.

V and J are TRBV11-2 and TRBJ1-4; D remains unclear. V was cut by 4 bases and J by 0 bases, with 12 bases left in between. The CDR3 runs to 16 residues. The germline V gene encodes CDR1 SGHAT and CDR2 FQNNGV. CDR3 DNA: TGTGCCAGCAGCTCCCGGGTGTTCACAACTAATGAAAAACTGTTTTTT. It yields the protein CASSSRVFTTNEKLFF.

The rearrangement joins TRBV20-1 to TRBJ1-2; D ambiguous. Looked up from germline, CDR1 is DFQATT and CDR2 is SNEGSKA (reference sequence). V lost 3 bases and J 4 bases, leaving 6 bases between the germline ends. The CDR3 is 11 amino acids. DNA of the CDR3: TGCAGTGCTAGCTTCTTCTATGGCTACACCTTC. Translated: CSASFFYGYTF.

The chain employs TRBV7-8 and TRBJ1-2; D is uncertain. This CDR3 region has 14 residues. The V gene's germline CDR1 is SGHVS and CDR2 FQNEAQ. V lost 2 bases to trimming and J lost 2 bases, with 9 bases between them. The CDR3 DNA sequence: TGTGCCAGCAGCTTAAATGGAGTCAACTATGGCTACACCTTC. It yields the protein CASSLNGVNYGYTF.

The chain joins TRBV5-1 to TRBJ2-1, with 7 bases lining up with TRBD2. CDR1 is SGHRS and CDR2 is YFSETQ in the germline V gene. The trim removed 4 bases at V and 7 bases at J, leaving 14 bases unmatched. This CDR3 is built from 16 residues. The DNA of the CDR3 is TGCGCCAGCAGCACCCCCGGGACCGGGCGGGGGAATGAGCAGTTCTTC. Translating gives CASSTPGTGRGNEQFF. The whole variable domain, filled in from reference TRBV5-1 and TRBJ2-1, reads KAGVTQTPRYLIKTRGQQVTLSCSPISGHRSVSWYQQTPGQGLQFLFEYFSETQRNKGNFPGRFSGRQFSNSRSEMNVSTLELGDSALYLCASSTPGTGRGNEQFFGPGTRLTVL.

The V and J genes are TRBV24-1 and TRBJ1-2; unclear D gene. V was trimmed by 1 base and J by 8 bases, leaving 13 bases between them. In germline, CDR1 is KGHDR, CDR2 SFDVKD. The CDR3 is 14 residues long. This CDR3 reads CATSDLSGVGGYTF. The CDR3 DNA sequence: TGTGCCACCAGTGATTTAAGCGGGGTGGGAGGCTACACCTTC.

The genes are TRBV6-2 or TRBV6-3 and TRBJ2-5; TRBD2 matches at 9 bases. V was clipped by 4 bases and J by 4 bases; unmatched bases: 19. Germline CDR1 is MNHEY and CDR2 is SVGEGT. The CDR3 is 19 amino acids. As DNA, the CDR3 is TGTGCCAGCAGTTCCCCACGTTCGGGAGGCGGGGGGGCCCGAGAGACCCAGTACTTC. Translation: CASSSPRSGGGGARETQYF.

V gene TRBV9 combines with J gene TRBJ2-3; TRBD2 agrees at 7 bases. Trimming cost V 0 bases and J 3 bases; bases outside gene matches: 7. CDR1 and CDR2 from the germline V gene are SGDLS and YYNGEE. The CDR3 sequence is 16 residues long. The CDR3 DNA follows: TGTGCCAGCAGCGTAGCTAGGGAGGGGCGGACAGATACGCAGTATTTT. Amino acid sequence: CASSVAREGRTDTQYF.

This sequence joins TRBV6-6 and TRBJ2-3; D is uncertain. CDR1 MNHNY and CDR2 SVGAGI come from the germline V gene (reference sequence). Trimming removed 1 base from V and 0 bases from J, with 2 bases in between. CDR3 length: 13 residues. For the CDR3, the DNA is TGTGCCAGCAGTTACTATAGCACAGATACGCAGTATTTT. Translating it yields CASSYYSTDTQYF.

This clone has a handful of counts. This chain uses TRBV5-1 with TRBJ1-5; D possibly corresponds to TRBD1 (5 bases). Trimming took off 0 bases at V and 5 bases at J, with 9 bases between the two ends. The length of the CDR3 is 14 residues. Germline V gives CDR1 SGHRS, CDR2 YFSETQ. CDR3 in DNA: TGCGCCAGCAGCTTGGTCGGGGGTTATCAGCCCCAGCATTTT. Its translation: CASSLVGGYQPQHF.

The rearrangement uses TRBV11-2 and TRBJ2-2; 9 nucleotides align to TRBD1. CDR3 size: 17 residues. Unmatched junction bases numbered 8, after V lost 0 bases and J lost 6 bases. Germline values: CDR1 SGHAT, CDR2 FQNNGV. The CDR3 DNA sequence: TGTGCCAGCAGCTTAGAACTGGGACAGGGTGAATCCGGGGAGCTGTTTTTT. It translates to CASSLELGQGESGELFF. Full variable domain (rest looked up from reference TRBV11-2 and TRBJ2-2): EAGVAQSPRYKIIEKRQSVAFWCNPISGHATLYWYQQILGQGPKLLIQFQNNGVVDDSQLPKDRFSAERLKGVDSTLKIQPAKLEDSAVYLCASSLELGQGESGELFFGEGSRLTVL.

The chain carries TRBV5-4 and TRBJ2-7; 10 nucleotides align to TRBD1. Germline CDR1 is SGHNT and CDR2 is YYREEE (reference sequence). This CDR3 spans 15 amino acids. With V trimmed by 4 bases and J by 6 bases, 10 bases remained unmatched. In DNA form, the CDR3 reads TGTGCCAGCAGCGAGACAGGGGGCCGGGCGTCCGAGCAGTACTTC. It yields the protein CASSETGGRASEQYF.

The chain recombines TRBV21-1 with TRBJ2-3; the listed D gene, TRBD2, was not tested against the DNA. TRBV21-1 is a documented pseudogene. The CDR3 totals 9 residues. In DNA form, the CDR3 reads TGTGCCAGCAGCAAATCTTCGTATTTT. Encoded protein: CASSKSSYF.